The clone carrying this T cell receptor beta chain has a handful of counts. The germline V gene has CDR1 LNHNV and CDR2 YYDKDF (reference sequence). There are 16 residues in the CDR3. The V end lost 3 bases, the J end lost 1 base, and 12 bases lay between the germline ends. The authors ran a second PCR of roughly 7 to 11 cycles using a sample-barcoded 5' primer and a J-beta primer mix. Each CDR3 protein is one row after TCRdb ran MiXCR on the 5' RACE reads. The sample lists some 1.5 million distinct CDR3 sequences, 28% occurring once. The sample comes from a study of blood T cells in healthy people across ages. Each donor was a healthy Caucasian individual from Russia, aged roughly 6 to 100.

The chain uses TRBV15 and TRBJ2-2; D possibly uses TRBD1 or TRBD2 (6 bases each). The sequence derives from a woman between 25 and 40 years old in good health. Sequenced: blood. The CDR3 nucleotides are TGTGCCACCAGCAGGCGGGGCAGGGGGAACACCGGGGAGCTGTTTTTT. Translation: CATSRRGRGNTGELFF.